Following are 3 T cell receptor beta chains from one sample sequenced in a study of CD8 T cells in ankylosing spondylitis. TCRdb called the 5' RACE reads again in MiXCR, with one record for every CDR3 protein. The table shows 220,000 or so distinct CDR3 sequences, with roughly a tenth occurring only once. Sequencing was performed on blood, either unsorted or a sorted T cell fraction (not recorded which). These receptors all come from a male donor with ankylosing spondylitis or in good health (not recorded which).

In this sample, this clonotype turned up many times. This rearrangement joins TRBV20-1 to TRBJ1-5; D is possibly TRBD1 (5 bases). This CDR3 is 16 amino acids long. V shed 6 bases and J shed 0 bases, with 18 bases lying between them. Germline CDR1 and CDR2: DFQATT and SNEGSKA (reference sequence). In DNA, the CDR3 is TGCAGTGCCCTCCCCCGGGACGGGTATAGCAATCAGCCCCAGCATTTT. The encoded protein is CSALPRDGYSNQPQHF.

This clonotype came up a few times. This rearrangement joins TRBV30 to TRBJ2-4; D remains ambiguous. The germline CDR1 and CDR2 sequences are GTSNPN and SVGIG (reference sequence). The V end was cut by 2 bases, the J end by 3 bases, with 17 bases between. CDR3 length equals 16 residues. The CDR3 region is CAWSSDRAGGKNIQYF. CDR3 bases: TGTGCCTGGAGTTCGGACCGGGCAGGCGGCAAAAACATTCAGTACTTC.

This clonotype was recorded a few times. The chain combines TRBV5-1 with TRBJ2-2; TRBD2 agrees at 7 bases. The CDR3 extends over 16 amino acids. The germline CDR1 and CDR2 sequences are SGHRS and YFSETQ. Trimming cost V 2 bases and J 1 base; bases outside gene matches: 5. The CDR3 spells CASSFEGGGNTGELFF. In DNA form, the CDR3 reads TGCGCCAGCAGCTTCGAAGGCGGGGGGAACACCGGGGAGCTGTTTTTT. Full variable domain (rest looked up from reference TRBV5-1 and TRBJ2-2): KAGVTQTPRYLIKTRGQQVTLSCSPISGHRSVSWYQQTPGQGLQFLFEYFSETQRNKGNFPGRFSGRQFSNSRSEMNVSTLELGDSALYLCASSFEGGGNTGELFFGEGSRLTVL.